This T cell receptor beta chain was retrieved from a study of shared clonotypes between healthy human individuals. Notes on the study in general: Across four donors, naive CD4 shared roughly 5%, naive CD8 around 3.5%, memory CD4 more than 2%, memory CD8 more than 0.35%.

Profiling relied on immunoSEQ multiplex PCR, and the TCRdb table lists in-frame clones only, not all of them. The sample has approximately 740,000 clones; 92% are singletons. CD45RO-negative CD8 cells positively selected for CCR7 made up the naive population, which excluded terminally differentiated effector memory CD45RA+ cells. All donors qualified as healthy HIV-negative adults and had experienced no recent acute infections or vaccinations. The ends were cut back, 2 bases at V and 2 bases at J, with 4 bases in the middle. CDR1 and CDR2 from the germline V gene are MDHEN and SYDVKM. The CDR3 length is 13 residues. Note on this clone: Its target is not known.

Sequencing was done on a sample of naive CD8+ T cells sorted from blood. This rearrangement joins TRBV28 to TRBJ1-5, with no clear D. The receptor was isolated from a young man in good health. The CDR3 nucleotides read TGTGCCAGCAGTTTAACTGGCAATCAGCCCCAGCATTTT. Translation: CASSLTGNQPQHF.